What follows are 23 T cell receptor beta chains derived from one specimen sequenced in a study of blood T cells in healthy people across ages. For the second PCR, which ran for about 7 to 11 cycles, a sample-barcoded 5' primer and a J-beta primer mix were used. Each CDR3 protein gets one entry after TCRdb re-called the 5' RACE reads with MiXCR. The repertoire has about a million distinct CDR3 sequences, roughly half of them found once; the top ten carry around a fifth. The sequencing input was blood. The receptor set was obtained from a woman in her sixties or seventies in good health.

The chain joins TRBV5-6 to TRBJ2-5; D gene unclear. The germline V gene has CDR1 SGHDT and CDR2 YYEEEE. This CDR3 is built from 14 residues. The germline V and J ends were trimmed by 2 bases and 5 bases, with 13 bases remaining between them. The CDR3 region is CASSLRVGPETQYF. The CDR3 DNA sequence: TGTGCCAGCAGCTTAAGAGTTGGGCCGGAGACCCAGTACTTC.

The chain uses TRBV4-1 and TRBJ2-1, with D possibly called TRBD1 or TRBD2 (5 bases each). This CDR3 region has 15 residues. CDR1 is MGHRA, CDR2 YSYEKL, per germline. Trimming took 2 bases from V and 5 from J, leaving 13 bases between them. The CDR3 protein is CASSQLGTANNEQFF. In DNA, the CDR3 is TGCGCCAGCAGCCAACTTGGGACGGCGAACAATGAGCAGTTCTTC.

V and J are TRBV6-5 and TRBJ1-6; a weak D match, TRBD1 (5 bases). V lost 6 bases and J 10 bases, leaving 22 bases between the germline ends. Germline CDR1 MNHEY, CDR2 SVGAGI. The CDR3 runs to 16 residues. The CDR3 region is CASSRTYTGDRSPLHF. Here the CDR3 DNA reads TGTGCCAGCAGCCGTACTTATACGGGGGATAGGTCACCCCTCCACTTT.

This chain links TRBV7-2 with TRBJ2-1, with unresolved D. V was clipped by 3 bases and J by 1 base, with 7 bases between them. This CDR3 has 14 amino acids. Per the germline V gene, CDR1 is SGHTA and CDR2 is FQGNSA. CDR3 bases: TGTGCCAGCAGCTTTGATATATCCTACAATGAGCAGTTCTTC. Translating gives CASSFDISYNEQFF.

The chain uses TRBV13 and TRBJ2-1, with a weak D call TRBD1 (5 bases). V lost 5 bases to trimming and J lost 5 bases, with 13 bases between them. CDR1 and CDR2 (germline): PRHDT, FYEKMQ (reference sequence). The CDR3 runs to 14 residues. CDR3 sequence reads: CASSPRGSNNEQFF. For the CDR3, the DNA is TGTGCCAGCAGCCCAAGGGGCTCTAACAATGAGCAGTTCTTC. The variable domain in full, with the rest retrieved from reference TRBV13 and TRBJ2-1, is AAGVIQSPRHLIKEKRETATLKCYPIPRHDTVYWYQQGPGQDPQFLISFYEKMQSDKGSIPDRFSAQQFSDYHSELNMSSLELGDSALYFCASSPRGSNNEQFFGPGTRLTVL.

This clonotype came up once. The chain carries TRBV7-9 and TRBJ2-5; tentatively, D is TRBD1 or TRBD2 (5 bases each). The V gene's germline CDR1 is SEHNR and CDR2 FQNEAQ (reference sequence). Trimming removed 0 bases at V and 5 bases at J, with 19 bases between. The CDR3 loop spans 17 amino acids. The CDR3: CASSLASSAGTGETQYF. The DNA for the CDR3 is TGTGCCAGCAGCTTAGCCTCCTCTGCCGGGACGGGGGAGACCCAGTACTTC.

This clonotype has at least ten counts. CDR3 loop: CASSYRGNYEQYF. Written as DNA, the CDR3 is TGTGCCAGCAGTTACAGGGGAAACTACGAGCAGTACTTC. The chain combines TRBV6-2 or TRBV6-3 with TRBJ2-7; D might be TRBD1 (5 bases). Trimming pared 2 bases from V and 3 bases from J, leaving 8 bases between. Germline V gene data show CDR1 as MNHEY and CDR2 as SVGEGT. This CDR3 contains 13 residues.

The sample holds a few counts of this clonotype. V and J are TRBV27 and TRBJ2-7, with D unresolved. Per the germline V gene, CDR1 is MNHEY and CDR2 is SMNVEV (reference sequence). The CDR3 spans 13 residues. V was shortened by 4 bases and J by 4 bases, with 11 bases between the two germline ends. CDR3 amino acids: CASSYGRTYEQYF. The CDR3 bases are TGTGCCAGCAGTTATGGTCGTACATACGAGCAGTACTTC.

The J gene is TRBJ2-5, the V gene TRBV27; TRBD2 aligns across 9 bases. The J call is in doubt because the DNA end fits TRBJ2-7 better. CDR1 MNHEY and CDR2 SMNVEV come from the germline V gene (reference sequence). The CDR3 is 13 residues long. The CDR3 reads CASKRREGYEQYF. CDR3 sequence (DNA): TGTGCCAGCAAGCGGCGGGAGGGCTACGAGCAGTACTTC.

The chain employs TRBV24-1 and TRBJ2-3, with D possibly matching TRBD2 (5 bases). Trimming removed 6 bases from V and 4 bases from J, with 16 bases in between. The CDR3 covers 15 residues. Germline CDR1 KGHDR, CDR2 SFDVKD. CDR3 DNA: TGTGCCACCAGTCGCGGGTTCGGATTGTCAGATACGCAGTATTTT. Translated, it gives CATSRGFGLSDTQYF.

This chain connects TRBV7-9 to TRBJ2-4; the D gene is possibly TRBD2 (5 bases). This CDR3 is built from 13 residues. Germline-derived CDR1 and CDR2 are SEHNR and FQNEAQ (reference sequence). Trimming shortened V by 10 bases and J by 13 bases, and 23 bases separated the two germline ends. CDR3 in DNA: TGTGCCAACAGTGGCCTGCGGGCCCTCTGGCAGTACTTC. It specifies CANSGLRALWQYF.

A few counts support this clonotype. The V gene is TRBV29-1, the J gene TRBJ2-3; weak D call: TRBD1 (6 bases). Germline V gene sequence: CDR1 SQVTM, CDR2 ANQGSEA. The CDR3 consists of 13 residues. V was clipped by 7 bases and J by 2 bases, with 13 bases between them. The CDR3 bases are TGCAGCGCGGACGGACAGAACACAGATACGCAGTATTTT. It specifies CSADGQNTDTQYF.

The rearrangement links TRBV27 to TRBJ1-2, with TRBD1 matching 8 bases. Germline lookup yields CDR1 MNHEY and CDR2 SMNVEV (reference sequence). The CDR3 has 13 amino acids. V dropped 8 bases and J dropped 8; count of bases not matched to a gene: 10. The CDR3 DNA sequence: TGTGCCAGCGCCGGACAGGGATTAGGAGGCTACACCTTC. This translates into CASAGQGLGGYTF.

The chain has TRBV5-1 and TRBJ2-1; D remains unclear. The ends were cut back, 1 base at V and 5 bases at J, with 7 bases in the middle. The V gene's germline CDR1 is SGHRS and CDR2 YFSETQ. The CDR3 extends over 13 amino acids. The CDR3 coding sequence is TGCGCCAGCAGCTTGACCCCTAACAATGAGCAGTTCTTC. Its translation: CASSLTPNNEQFF.

The chain is built from TRBV7-2 and TRBJ2-3; no definite D call. V was clipped by 3 bases and J by 0 bases, with 19 bases between them. The CDR3 consists of 18 residues. Germline CDR1 is SGHTA and CDR2 is FQGNSA. CDR3 bases: TGTGCCAGCAGCTTTAGGGCCATGTCGTGGGGAAGCACAGATACGCAGTATTTT. This encodes CASSFRAMSWGSTDTQYF. The variable domain in full, with the rest retrieved from reference TRBV7-2 and TRBJ2-3, is GAGVSQSPSNKVTEKGKDVELRCDPISGHTALYWYRQSLGQGLEFLIYFQGNSAPDKSGLPSDRFSAERTGGSVSTLTIQRTQQEDSAVYLCASSFRAMSWGSTDTQYFGPGTRLTVL.

V gene TRBV9 combines with J gene TRBJ2-3; TRBD1 matches 9 bases. Germline V gene data show CDR1 as SGDLS and CDR2 as YYNGEE. V shed 3 bases and J 4 bases; nucleotides not matched to a gene: 9. CDR3 length: 16 residues. In DNA form, the CDR3 reads TGTGCCAGCAGCGCCAGACCGGGACAGGGTGCAGATACGCAGTATTTT. It translates to CASSARPGQGADTQYF.

This clonotype was observed a few times. The rearrangement joins TRBV27 to TRBJ2-3; no firm D call. The CDR3 covers 13 residues. V was clipped by 8 bases and J by 2 bases, with 11 bases between them. CDR1 and CDR2 from the germline V gene are MNHEY and SMNVEV (reference sequence). The CDR3 sequence is CASGEKNTDTQYF. The DNA of the CDR3 is TGTGCCAGCGGCGAGAAAAACACAGATACGCAGTATTTT.

The rearrangement links TRBV29-1 to TRBJ2-1; D not certain. The tail of the sequence fits TRBJ2-7 better, so the J call may be wrong. CDR3 length: 14 residues. Germline lookup yields CDR1 SQVTM and CDR2 ANQGSEA. The DNA for the CDR3 is TGCAGCGTTGACGTGGTTGGGTCCTACAATGAGCAGTACTTC. It yields the protein CSVDVVGSYNEQYF.

CDR3 in DNA: TGTGCCAGCACATCCTTCGAGGACAGCTCCTACGAGCAGTACTTC. It encodes CASTSFEDSSYEQYF. The chain combines TRBV28 with TRBJ2-7; tentative D call: TRBD1 (6 bases). V was cut by 7 bases and J by 0 bases, with 16 bases left in between. The CDR3 covers 15 residues. The V gene's germline CDR1 is MDHEN and CDR2 SYDVKM. Complete variable domain (other parts from reference TRBV28 and TRBJ2-7): DVKVTQSSRYLVKRTGEKVFLECVQDMDHENMFWYRQDPGLGLRLIYFSYDVKMKEKGDIPEGYSVSREKKERFSLILESASTNQTSMYLCASTSFEDSSYEQYFGPGTRLTVT.

This chain joins TRBV28 and TRBJ2-3, with 7 positions matching TRBD1. The CDR3 loop spans 16 amino acids. Germline V gives CDR1 MDHEN, CDR2 SYDVKM. The trim removed 6 bases at V and 3 bases at J, leaving 12 bases unmatched. The CDR3 bases are TGTGCCAGCAGGGAAAGGGGGCGCGGTAAAACAGATACGCAGTATTTT. Amino acids: CASRERGRGKTDTQYF. Full variable domain (outside the CDR3, taken from reference TRBV28 and TRBJ2-3): DVKVTQSSRYLVKRTGEKVFLECVQDMDHENMFWYRQDPGLGLRLIYFSYDVKMKEKGDIPEGYSVSREKKERFSLILESASTNQTSMYLCASRERGRGKTDTQYFGPGTRLTVL.

This clonotype is a singleton in its sample. The chain has TRBV20-1 and TRBJ1-5, with D uncertain. V was pared by 6 bases and J by 9 bases, with 15 bases between. The CDR3 totals 12 residues. Germline V gene lookup returns CDR1 DFQATT and CDR2 SNEGSKA (reference sequence). The chain's CDR3 is CSAMDPDVPQHF. The DNA for the CDR3 is TGCAGTGCCATGGATCCTGACGTGCCCCAGCATTTT.

The J gene is TRBJ2-3, the V gene TRBV5-5; tentative D call: TRBD1 (6 bases). Trimming left V 2 bases short and J 2 bases short, with 9 bases between. The CDR3 totals 14 residues. The germline V gene has CDR1 SGHKS and CDR2 YYEKEE (reference sequence). In nucleotides, the CDR3 is TGTGCCAGCAGCTTCGTGGGACACACAGATACGCAGTATTTT. Translated, it gives CASSFVGHTDTQYF. The full variable domain, its missing parts supplied by reference TRBV5-5 and TRBJ2-3, is DAGVTQSPTHLIKTRGQQVTLRCSPISGHKSVSWYQQVLGQGPQFIFQYYEKEERGRGNFPDRFSARQFPNYSSELNVNALLLGDSALYLCASSFVGHTDTQYFGPGTRLTVL.

This chain links TRBV3-1 with TRBJ2-1; 13 bases align to TRBD2. Germline V gene data show CDR1 as LGHDT and CDR2 as YNNKEL (reference sequence). J gave up 15 bases and V 4 bases, and 12 bases lay outside the gene matches. This CDR3 spans 15 amino acids. The CDR3: CASSPPQGLAGVLFF. In nucleotides, the CDR3 is TGTGCCAGCAGCCCCCCTCAAGGACTAGCGGGAGTCCTGTTCTTC.